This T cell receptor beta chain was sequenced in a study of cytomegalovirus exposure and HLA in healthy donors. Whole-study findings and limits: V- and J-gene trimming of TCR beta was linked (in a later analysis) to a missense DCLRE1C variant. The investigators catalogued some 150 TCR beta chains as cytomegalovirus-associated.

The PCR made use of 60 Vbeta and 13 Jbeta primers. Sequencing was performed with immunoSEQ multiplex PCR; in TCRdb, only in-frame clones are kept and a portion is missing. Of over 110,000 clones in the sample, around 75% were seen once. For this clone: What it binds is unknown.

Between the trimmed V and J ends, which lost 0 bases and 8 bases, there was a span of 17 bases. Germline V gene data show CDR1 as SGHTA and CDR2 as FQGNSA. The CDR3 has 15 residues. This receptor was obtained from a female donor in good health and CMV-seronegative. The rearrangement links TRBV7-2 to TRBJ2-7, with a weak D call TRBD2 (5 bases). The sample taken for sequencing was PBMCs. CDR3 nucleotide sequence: TGTGCCAGCAGCTTAGCCCCGGGATTTCGGATGCAGCAGTACTTC. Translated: CASSLAPGFRMQQYF.